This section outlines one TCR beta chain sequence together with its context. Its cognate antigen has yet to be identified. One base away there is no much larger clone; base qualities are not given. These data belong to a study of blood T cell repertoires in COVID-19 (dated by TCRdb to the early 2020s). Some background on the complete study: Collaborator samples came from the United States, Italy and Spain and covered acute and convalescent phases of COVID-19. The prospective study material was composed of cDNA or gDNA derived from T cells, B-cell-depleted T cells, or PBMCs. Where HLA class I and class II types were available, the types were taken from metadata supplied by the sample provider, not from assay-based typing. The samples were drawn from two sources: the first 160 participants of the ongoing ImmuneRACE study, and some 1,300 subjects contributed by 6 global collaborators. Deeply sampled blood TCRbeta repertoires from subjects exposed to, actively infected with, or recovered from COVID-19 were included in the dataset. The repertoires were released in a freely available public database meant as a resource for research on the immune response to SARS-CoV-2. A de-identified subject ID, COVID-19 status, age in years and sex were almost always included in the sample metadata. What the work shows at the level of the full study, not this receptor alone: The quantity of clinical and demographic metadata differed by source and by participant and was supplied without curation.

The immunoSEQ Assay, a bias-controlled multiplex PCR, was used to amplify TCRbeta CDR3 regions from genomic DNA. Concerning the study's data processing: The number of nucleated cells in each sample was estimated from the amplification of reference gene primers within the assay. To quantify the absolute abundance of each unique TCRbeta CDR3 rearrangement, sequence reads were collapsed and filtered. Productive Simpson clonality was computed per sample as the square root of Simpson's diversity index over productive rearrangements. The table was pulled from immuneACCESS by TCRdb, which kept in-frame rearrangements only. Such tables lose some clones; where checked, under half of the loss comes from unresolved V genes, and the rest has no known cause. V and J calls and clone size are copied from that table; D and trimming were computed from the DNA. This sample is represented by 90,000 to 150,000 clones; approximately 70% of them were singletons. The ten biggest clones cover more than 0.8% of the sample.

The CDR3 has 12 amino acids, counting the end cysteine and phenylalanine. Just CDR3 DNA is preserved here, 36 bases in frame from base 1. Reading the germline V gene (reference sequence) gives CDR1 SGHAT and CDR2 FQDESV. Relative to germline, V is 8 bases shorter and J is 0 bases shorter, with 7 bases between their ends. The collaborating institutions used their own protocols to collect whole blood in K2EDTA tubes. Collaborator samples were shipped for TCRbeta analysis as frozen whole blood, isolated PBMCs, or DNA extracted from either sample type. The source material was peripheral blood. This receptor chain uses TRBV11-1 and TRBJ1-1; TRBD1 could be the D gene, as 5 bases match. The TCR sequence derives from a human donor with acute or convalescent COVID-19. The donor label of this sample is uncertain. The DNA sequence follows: TGTGCCAGCGCGGGGCTGAACACTGAAGCTTTCTTT. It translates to CASAGLNTEAFF. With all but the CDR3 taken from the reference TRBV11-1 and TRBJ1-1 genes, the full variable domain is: EAEVAQSPRYKITEKSQAVAFWCDPISGHATLYWYRQILGQGPELLVQFQDESVVDDSQLPKDRFSAERLKGVDSTLKIQPAELGDSAMYLCASAGLNTEAFFGQGTRLTVV.